This T cell receptor beta chain is drawn from a study of T-cell reconstitution after alpha-beta-depleted transplantation in children. Study conclusions and caveats: High day-60 TCRbeta diversity in some patients came from surviving recipient T cells and thymic progenitors. Reportedly, alpha-beta T cells present about two months post-transplant originated from several hundred expanded clones of graft origin. T-cell numbers and diversity one year post-transplant derived largely from freshly generated T cells.

CDR1 SEHNR and CDR2 FQNEAQ come from the germline V gene (reference sequence). Deletions cut 1 base from V and 1 base from J, with 11 bases between. The CDR3 sequence is 15 residues long. This clonotype was observed at least ten times. Its antigen is undetermined. Unique molecular identifiers were incorporated during preparation of the TCRbeta library. In TCRdb, the PCR reads were re-called with MiXCR into one record per CDR3 protein. The sample includes 95,000 to 120,000 distinct CDR3 sequences, 5% to 7% of them seen just once. This sequence originates from a male patient aged 2-15 years who had a stem cell transplant for acute lymphoblastic leukemia, so the T cells may come from the graft donor. The chain recombines TRBV7-9 with TRBJ2-7; D is ambiguous. Sequencing was performed on PBMCs, mostly from graft donor cells, taken 360 days after TCRalphabeta/CD19-depleted stem cell transplant. CDR3 loop: CASSLGYPVSYEQYF. The CDR3 DNA follows: TGTGCCAGCAGCTTAGGGTATCCAGTTTCCTACGAGCAGTACTTC.